This T cell receptor beta chain comes out of a study of T cells in Graves' hyperthyroidism and ophthalmopathy. Regarding the study as a whole: Most thyroid clonotypes expanded above 0.001 appeared in blood too. Model-based prediction identified ophthalmopathy a median about 6 months prior to its onset.

Patients affected by ophthalmopathy presented a Clinical Activity Score of at least 3, a NOSPECS grade of at least 4, and disease duration below 3 months. Thyroid ultrasound and orbital computed tomography, with clinical symptoms and serum thyroxine and TRAb, informed diagnoses. In its sample, this clonotype was seen many times. Its antigen is currently unknown. Amplified TCR beta CDR3 regions came from RNA transcripts. RT-PCR in the first round (using the HTBI primer set) targeted the TCR CDR3. Via MiXCR, TCRdb re-called the multiplex PCR reads, giving one row per CDR3 protein. Of 640,000 or so distinct CDR3 sequences in the sample, roughly 15% are singletons; the top ten hold 4.3%. Sequenced material: blood. This TCR was sampled from a woman aged 40 to 49 with Graves' ophthalmopathy.

The CDR3 sequence: CARSDGQRENSPLHF. Written as DNA, the CDR3 is TGTGCCAGGAGCGACGGGCAAAGAGAAAATTCACCCCTCCACTTT. The chain combines TRBV28 with TRBJ1-6; D remains unclear. This CDR3 contains 15 residues. Germline V gene sequence: CDR1 MDHEN, CDR2 SYDVKM. Trimming cost V 9 bases and J 7 bases, with 19 bases left between them.